The following is a T cell receptor beta chain sequence with its context. This sample is part of a study of blood T cell repertoires in COVID-19. Study-level background: Both acute and convalescent COVID-19 samples were obtained from the United States, Italy and Spain.

The germline gives CDR1 KGHSH, CDR2 LQKENI. V was clipped by 3 bases and J by 9 bases; unmatched bases: 9. The CDR3 length is 15 residues. Original processing notes: Amplifying reference gene primers gave estimates of nucleated cell counts. Using immunoSEQ multiplex PCR, the repertoire was profiled, and TCRdb retains in-frame clones only, with some absent. D and trimming were read from the DNA, whereas the V and J calls and clone size are those reported in that table. The sample consists of 120,000 or so clones, around 86% of them appearing once. The sequence derives from a man older than 75 with active or convalescent COVID-19. Sequenced material: peripheral blood. The V and J genes are TRBV18 and TRBJ2-1, with 9 bases fitting TRBD1. The CDR3 is CASSPRTGASSEQFF. Here the CDR3 DNA reads TGTGCCAGCTCACCCAGGACAGGGGCCAGTTCTGAGCAGTTCTTC.